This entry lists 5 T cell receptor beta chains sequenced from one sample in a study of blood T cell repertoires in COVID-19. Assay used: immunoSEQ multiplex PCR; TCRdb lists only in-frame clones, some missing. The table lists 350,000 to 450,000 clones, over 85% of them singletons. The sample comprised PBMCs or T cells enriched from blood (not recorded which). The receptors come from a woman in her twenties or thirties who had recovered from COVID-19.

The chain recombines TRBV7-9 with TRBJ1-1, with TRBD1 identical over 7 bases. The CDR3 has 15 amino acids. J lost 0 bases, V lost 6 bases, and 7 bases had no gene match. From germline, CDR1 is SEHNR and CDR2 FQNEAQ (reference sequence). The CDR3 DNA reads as TGTGCCAGCAGTGCCGGGACAGTTATGAACACTGAAGCTTTCTTT. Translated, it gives CASSAGTVMNTEAFF.

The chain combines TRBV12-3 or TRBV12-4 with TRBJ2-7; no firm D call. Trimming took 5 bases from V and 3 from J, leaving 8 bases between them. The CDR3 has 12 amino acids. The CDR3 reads CASSIADYEQYF. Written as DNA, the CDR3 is TGTGCCAGCAGTATTGCGGACTACGAGCAGTACTTC.

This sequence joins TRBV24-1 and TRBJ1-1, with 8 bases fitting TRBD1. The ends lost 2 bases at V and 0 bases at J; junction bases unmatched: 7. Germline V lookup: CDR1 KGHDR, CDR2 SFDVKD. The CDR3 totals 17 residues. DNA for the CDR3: TGTGCCACCAGTGATTACCGACAGGGGATTATGAACACTGAAGCTTTCTTT. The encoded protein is CATSDYRQGIMNTEAFF.

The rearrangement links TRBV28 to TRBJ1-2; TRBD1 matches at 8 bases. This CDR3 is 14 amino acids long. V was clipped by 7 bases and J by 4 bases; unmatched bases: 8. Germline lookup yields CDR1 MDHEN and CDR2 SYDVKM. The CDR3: CASTTKGQAYGYTF. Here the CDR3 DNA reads TGTGCCAGCACCACGAAGGGACAGGCCTATGGCTACACCTTC.

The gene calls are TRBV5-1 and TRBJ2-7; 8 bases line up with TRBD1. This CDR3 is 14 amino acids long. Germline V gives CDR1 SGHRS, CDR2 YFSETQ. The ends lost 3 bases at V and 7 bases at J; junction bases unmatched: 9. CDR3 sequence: CASSSGTGVWEQYF. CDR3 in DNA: TGCGCCAGCAGCTCCGGGACAGGAGTTTGGGAGCAGTACTTC.